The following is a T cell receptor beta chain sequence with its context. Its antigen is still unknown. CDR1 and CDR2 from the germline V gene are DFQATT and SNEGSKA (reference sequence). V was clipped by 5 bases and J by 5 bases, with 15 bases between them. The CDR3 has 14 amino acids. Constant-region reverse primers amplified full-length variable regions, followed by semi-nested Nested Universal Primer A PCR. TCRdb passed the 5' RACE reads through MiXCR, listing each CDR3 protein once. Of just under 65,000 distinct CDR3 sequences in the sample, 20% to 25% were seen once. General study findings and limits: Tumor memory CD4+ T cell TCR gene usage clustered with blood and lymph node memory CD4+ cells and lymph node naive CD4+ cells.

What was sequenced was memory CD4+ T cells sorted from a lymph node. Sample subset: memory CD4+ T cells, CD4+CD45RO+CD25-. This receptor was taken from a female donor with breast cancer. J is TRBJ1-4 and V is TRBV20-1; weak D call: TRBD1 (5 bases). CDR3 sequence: CSASSRDGNEKLFF. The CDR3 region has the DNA TGCAGTGCTTCGTCCCGGGACGGGAATGAAAAACTGTTTTTT.